A single T cell receptor beta chain is shown here with its context. The antigen is not known. TCRdb's table, derived via immunoSEQ multiplex PCR, lists solely in-frame clones and lacks some. The sample carries more than 2,000,000 clones, approximately 95% recorded once. This entry belongs to a study of shared clonotypes between healthy human individuals. The germline gives CDR1 SNHLY, CDR2 FYNNEI. The CDR3 sequence is 14 residues long. V lost 7 bases, J lost 2 bases, and 7 bases stayed unmatched. Study-wide points: Several donors shared about 5% of their naive CD4 clonotypes. How much donors shared clonotypes was expected to be affected by sequencing depth.

Sample: naive CD4+ T cells from PBMCs. The subset denotes: CD45RA+ positively selected. The V and J genes are TRBV2 and TRBJ2-7; TRBD1 agrees at 8 bases. This TCR came from a man younger than 35 in good health. Some clones in this sample may be carry-over from other donors' samples. Here the CDR3 DNA reads TGTGCCAGCATTCAAGACAGGGGTCCCTACGAGCAGTACTTC. Its translation: CASIQDRGPYEQYF.